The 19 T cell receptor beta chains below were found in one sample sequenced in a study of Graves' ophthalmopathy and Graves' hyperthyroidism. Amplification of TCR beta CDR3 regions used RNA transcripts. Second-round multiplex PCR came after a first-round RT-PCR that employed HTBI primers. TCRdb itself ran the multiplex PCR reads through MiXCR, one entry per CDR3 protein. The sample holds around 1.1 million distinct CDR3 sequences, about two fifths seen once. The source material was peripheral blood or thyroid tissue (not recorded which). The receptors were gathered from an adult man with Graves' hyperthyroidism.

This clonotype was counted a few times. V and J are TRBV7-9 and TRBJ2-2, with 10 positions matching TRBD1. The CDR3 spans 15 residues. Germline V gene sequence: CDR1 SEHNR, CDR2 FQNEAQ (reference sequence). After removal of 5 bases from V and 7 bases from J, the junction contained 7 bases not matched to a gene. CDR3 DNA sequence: TGTGCCAGCAGCAAGACAGGGGGCTCAAACGGGGAGCTGTTTTTT. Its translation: CASSKTGGSNGELFF.

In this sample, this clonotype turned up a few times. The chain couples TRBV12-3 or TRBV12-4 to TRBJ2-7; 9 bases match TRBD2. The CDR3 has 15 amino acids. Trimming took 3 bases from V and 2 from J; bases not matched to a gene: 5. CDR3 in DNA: TGTGCCAGCAGTTTGAGGGCGGGAGGGGCCTACGAGCAGTACTTC. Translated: CASSLRAGGAYEQYF.

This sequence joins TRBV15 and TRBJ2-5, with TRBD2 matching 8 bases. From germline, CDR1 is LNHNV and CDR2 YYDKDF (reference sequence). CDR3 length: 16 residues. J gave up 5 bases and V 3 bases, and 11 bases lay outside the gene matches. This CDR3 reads CATSSLKRGFRETQYF. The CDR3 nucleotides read TGTGCCACCAGCAGCTTAAAGCGGGGGTTCAGGGAGACCCAGTACTTC. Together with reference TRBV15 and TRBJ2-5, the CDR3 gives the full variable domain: DAMVIQNPRYQVTQFGKPVTLSCSQTLNHNVMYWYQQKSSQAPKLLFHYYDKDFNNEADTPDNFQSRRPNTSFCFLDIRSPGLGDTAMYLCATSSLKRGFRETQYFGPGTRLLVL.

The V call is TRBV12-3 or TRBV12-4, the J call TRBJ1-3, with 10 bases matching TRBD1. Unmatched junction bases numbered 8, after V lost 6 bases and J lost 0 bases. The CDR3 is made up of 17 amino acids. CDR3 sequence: CASRPGTGANSGNTIYF. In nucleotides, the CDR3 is TGTGCCAGCAGACCCGGGACAGGGGCCAACTCTGGAAACACCATATATTTT.

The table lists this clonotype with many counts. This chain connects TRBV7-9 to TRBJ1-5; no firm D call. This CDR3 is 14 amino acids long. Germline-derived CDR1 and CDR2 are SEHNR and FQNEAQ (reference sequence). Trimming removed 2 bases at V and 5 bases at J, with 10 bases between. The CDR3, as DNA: TGTGCCAGCAGCTTAAACGCGGGAGATCAGCCCCAGCATTTT. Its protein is CASSLNAGDQPQHF.

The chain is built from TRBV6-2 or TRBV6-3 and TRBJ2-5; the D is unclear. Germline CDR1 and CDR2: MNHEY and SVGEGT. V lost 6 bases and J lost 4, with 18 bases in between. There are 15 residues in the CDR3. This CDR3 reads CASSPVGILGETQYF. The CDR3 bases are TGTGCCAGCAGCCCAGTAGGGATCCTGGGAGAGACCCAGTACTTC.

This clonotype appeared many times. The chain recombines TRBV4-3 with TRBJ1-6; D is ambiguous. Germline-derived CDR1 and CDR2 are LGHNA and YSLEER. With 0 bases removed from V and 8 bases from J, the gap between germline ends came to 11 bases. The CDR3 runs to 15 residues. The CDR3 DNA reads TGCGCCAGCAGCCAAGAGGTGGTTACAGATTCACCCCTCCACTTT. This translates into CASSQEVVTDSPLHF.

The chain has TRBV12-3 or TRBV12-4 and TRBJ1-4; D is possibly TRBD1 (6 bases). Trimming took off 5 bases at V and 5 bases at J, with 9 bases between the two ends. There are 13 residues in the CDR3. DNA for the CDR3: TGTGCCAGCAGTCAAACAGGGAATGAAAAACTGTTTTTT. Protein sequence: CASSQTGNEKLFF.

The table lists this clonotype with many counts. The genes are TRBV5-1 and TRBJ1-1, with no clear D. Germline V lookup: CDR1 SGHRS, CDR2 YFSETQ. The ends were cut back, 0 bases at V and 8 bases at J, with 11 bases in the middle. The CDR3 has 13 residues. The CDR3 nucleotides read TGCGCCAGCAGCTTGGTTGGGGTACCGGAAGCTTTCTTT. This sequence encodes CASSLVGVPEAFF.

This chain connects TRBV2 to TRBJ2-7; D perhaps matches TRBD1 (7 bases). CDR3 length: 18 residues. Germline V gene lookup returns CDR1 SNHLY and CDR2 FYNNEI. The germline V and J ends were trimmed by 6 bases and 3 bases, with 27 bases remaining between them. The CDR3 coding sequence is TGTGCCAGCAGCCAGGGCCGGGGGACAGCCAATCTATTCTACGAGCAGTACTTC. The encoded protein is CASSQGRGTANLFYEQYF.

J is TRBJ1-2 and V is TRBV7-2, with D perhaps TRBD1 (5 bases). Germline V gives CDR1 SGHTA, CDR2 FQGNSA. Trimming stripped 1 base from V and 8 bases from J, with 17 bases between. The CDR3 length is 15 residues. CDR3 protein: CASSLVTAWDEGYTF. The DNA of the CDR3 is TGTGCCAGCAGCTTAGTGACAGCTTGGGATGAAGGCTACACCTTC.

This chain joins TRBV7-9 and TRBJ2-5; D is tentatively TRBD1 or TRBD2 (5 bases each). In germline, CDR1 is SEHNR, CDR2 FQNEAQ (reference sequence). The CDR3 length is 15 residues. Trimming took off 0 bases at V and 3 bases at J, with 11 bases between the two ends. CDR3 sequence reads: CASSLALGAKETQYF. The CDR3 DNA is TGTGCCAGCAGCTTAGCGCTCGGGGCGAAAGAGACCCAGTACTTC. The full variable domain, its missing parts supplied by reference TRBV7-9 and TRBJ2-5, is DTGVSQNPRHKITKRGQNVTFRCDPISEHNRLYWYRQTLGQGPEFLTYFQNEAQLEKSRLLSDRFSAERPKGSFSTLEIQRTEQGDSAMYLCASSLALGAKETQYFGPGTRLLVL.

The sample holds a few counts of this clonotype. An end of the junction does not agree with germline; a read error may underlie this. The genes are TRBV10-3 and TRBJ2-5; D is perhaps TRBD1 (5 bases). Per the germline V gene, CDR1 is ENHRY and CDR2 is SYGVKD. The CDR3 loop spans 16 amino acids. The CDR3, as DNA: TGTGCCAGCAGTTACGTCGTTAAGGGGTATCGGGAGACCCAGTACTTC. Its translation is CASSYVVKGYRETQYF.

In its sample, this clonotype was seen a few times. CDR3 bases: TGTGCCATCAGTGATAGCGGGTTAGGCGGCAATCAGCCCCAGCATTTT. Its translation is CAISDSGLGGNQPQHF. The rearrangement uses TRBV10-3 and TRBJ1-5; D is uncertain. The CDR3 loop spans 16 amino acids. V was pared by 3 bases and J by 2 bases, with 14 bases between. Germline CDR1 and CDR2: ENHRY and SYGVKD.

Written as DNA, the CDR3 is TGTGCCAGCAGCGCCTATGGGGTGGACAGGGAACAAGAGACCCAGTACTTC. This gives the protein CASSAYGVDREQETQYF. The chain combines TRBV7-9 with TRBJ2-5; 8 positions agree with TRBD1. The V gene's germline CDR1 is SEHNR and CDR2 FQNEAQ (reference sequence). The CDR3 contains 17 residues. V lost 5 bases, J lost 2 bases, and 13 bases stayed unmatched.

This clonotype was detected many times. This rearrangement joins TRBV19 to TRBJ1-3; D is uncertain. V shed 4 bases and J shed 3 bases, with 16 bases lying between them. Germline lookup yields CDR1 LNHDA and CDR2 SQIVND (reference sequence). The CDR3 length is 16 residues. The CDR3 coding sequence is TGTGCCAGTAGTAAGAAGACCGCAGATGGTGGAAACACCATATATTTT. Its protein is CASSKKTADGGNTIYF.

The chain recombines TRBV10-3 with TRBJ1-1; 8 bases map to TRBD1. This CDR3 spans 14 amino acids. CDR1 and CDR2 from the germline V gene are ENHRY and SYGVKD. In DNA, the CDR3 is TGTGCTAGAGACGTAATGACAGGGGATACTGAAGCTTTCTTT. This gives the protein CARDVMTGDTEAFF.

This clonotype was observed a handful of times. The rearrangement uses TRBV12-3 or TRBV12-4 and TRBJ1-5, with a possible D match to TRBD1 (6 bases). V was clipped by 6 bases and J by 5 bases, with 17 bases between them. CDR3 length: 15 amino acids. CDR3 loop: CASSLADRRYQPQHF. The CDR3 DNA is TGTGCCAGCAGCTTGGCCGACAGGCGCTATCAGCCCCAGCATTTT.

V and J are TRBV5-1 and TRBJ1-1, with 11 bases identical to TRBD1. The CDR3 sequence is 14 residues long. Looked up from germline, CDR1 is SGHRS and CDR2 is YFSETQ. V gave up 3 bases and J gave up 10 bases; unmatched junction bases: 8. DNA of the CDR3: TGCGCCAGCAGCTCGGTGGACAGGGGGCAAGTAGCTTTCTTT. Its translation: CASSSVDRGQVAFF.